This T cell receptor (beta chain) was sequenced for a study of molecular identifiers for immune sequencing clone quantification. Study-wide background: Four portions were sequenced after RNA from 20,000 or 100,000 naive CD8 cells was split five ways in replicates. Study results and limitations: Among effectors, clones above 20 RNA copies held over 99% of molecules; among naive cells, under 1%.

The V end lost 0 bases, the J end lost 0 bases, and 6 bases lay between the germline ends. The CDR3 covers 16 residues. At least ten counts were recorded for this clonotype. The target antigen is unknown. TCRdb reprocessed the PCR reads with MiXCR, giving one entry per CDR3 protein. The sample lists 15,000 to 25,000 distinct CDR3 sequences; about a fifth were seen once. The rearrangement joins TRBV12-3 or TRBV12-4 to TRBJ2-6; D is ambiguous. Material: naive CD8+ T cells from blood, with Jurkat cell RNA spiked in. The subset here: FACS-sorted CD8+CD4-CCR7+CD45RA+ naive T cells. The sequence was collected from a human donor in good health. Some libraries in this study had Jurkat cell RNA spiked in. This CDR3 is CASSLAIGSGANVLTF. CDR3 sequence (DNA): TGTGCCAGCAGTTTAGCGATCGGCTCTGGGGCCAACGTCCTGACTTTC.